The 14 T cell receptor beta chains in this list originate from one sample, sequenced in a study of T cell repertoires in cytomegalovirus infection. TCRdb called the reads again in MiXCR, with one record for every CDR3 protein. This sample has approximately 250,000 distinct CDR3 sequences, with around 8.7% found just once. The sequenced material came from PBMCs. These receptors originate from a human donor in good health (CMV status not recorded). Some clones in this sample may be carry-over from other donors' samples.

Many counts were recorded for this clonotype. V usage is TRBV7-2 and J usage is TRBJ1-1; D is unresolved. CDR1 is SGHTA and CDR2 is FQGNSA in the germline V gene. CDR3 length: 14 residues. With 5 bases removed from V and 6 bases from J, the gap between germline ends came to 16 bases. CDR3 sequence (DNA): TGTGCCAGCAGCGAAATGAACCGGCAATCTGAAGCTTTCTTT. Residues: CASSEMNRQSEAFF.

This clonotype has at least ten counts. This chain links TRBV14 with TRBJ1-3, with D possibly matching TRBD1 (5 bases). CDR3 length equals 16 residues. Germline V CDR1 and CDR2: SGHDN, FVKESK. Trimming left V 4 bases short and J 0 bases short, with 13 bases between. Here the CDR3 DNA reads TGTGCCAGCAGCCGAATCGGGACCAGCTCTGGAAACACCATATATTTT. This sequence encodes CASSRIGTSSGNTIYF.

This clonotype was found many times. The chain is built from TRBV7-2 and TRBJ1-6; D unresolved. Trimming left V 5 bases short and J 6 bases short, with 2 bases between. The CDR3 spans 11 residues. Germline lookup yields CDR1 SGHTA and CDR2 FQGNSA. This chain's CDR3 is CASSGNSPLHF. The CDR3 nucleotides are TGTGCCAGCAGCGGTAATTCACCCCTCCACTTT.

Many counts were recorded for this clonotype. This rearrangement joins TRBV2 to TRBJ1-4; D unresolved. CDR3 size: 13 residues. The V gene lost 5 bases and the J gene lost 8 bases, with 12 bases spanning the gap. Germline assignment: CDR1 SNHLY and CDR2 FYNNEI. The CDR3 DNA sequence: TGTGCCAGCAGTACGCGGATGGGGGAAAAACTGTTTTTT. Protein product: CASSTRMGEKLFF.

This clonotype was found many times. The genes are TRBV28 and TRBJ1-1, with D perhaps TRBD1 (5 bases). There are 16 residues in the CDR3. Per germline, CDR1 MDHEN and CDR2 SYDVKM. V lost 3 bases, J lost 0 bases, and 14 bases lay in between. CDR3 in DNA: TGTGCCAGCAGTTTGCATTGGGGGGAGATGAACACTGAAGCTTTCTTT. It translates to CASSLHWGEMNTEAFF.

This clonotype appeared many times. The CDR3 coding sequence is TGTGCCAGCAGCGGAGGGGGGGTGGCCCTCCACTTT. This translates into CASSGGGVALHF. This chain links TRBV7-9 with TRBJ1-6; tentatively, D is TRBD1 (6 bases). The CDR3 is 12 amino acids. CDR1 is SEHNR, CDR2 FQNEAQ, per germline (reference sequence). V lost 5 bases to trimming and J lost 14 bases, with 13 bases between them. Supplemented by reference TRBV7-9 and TRBJ1-6, the full variable domain reads DTGVSQNPRHKITKRGQNVTFRCDPISEHNRLYWYRQTLGQGPEFLTYFQNEAQLEKSRLLSDRFSAERPKGSFSTLEIQRTEQGDSAMYLCASSGGGVALHFGNGTRLTVT.

This clonotype was picked up many times. The V call is TRBV7-2, the J call TRBJ2-3, with unresolved D. The V and J ends lost 1 base and 4 bases respectively, with 6 bases between them. The CDR3 is 13 residues long. The germline V gene has CDR1 SGHTA and CDR2 FQGNSA. Here the CDR3 reads CASSLGPADTQYF. The CDR3 DNA reads TGTGCCAGCAGCTTAGGGCCGGCAGATACGCAGTATTTT.

V and J are TRBV12-3 or TRBV12-4 and TRBJ1-2, with D unclear. The CDR3 is 13 amino acids. V lost 1 base, J lost 3 bases, and 6 bases lay in between. In DNA form, the CDR3 reads TGTGCCAGCAGTTTAGTGGGTTACTATGGCTACACCTTC. This gives the protein CASSLVGYYGYTF.

This clonotype was recorded at least ten times. The rearrangement joins TRBV12-3 or TRBV12-4 to TRBJ1-4; D uncertain. Trimming shortened V by 6 bases and J by 3 bases, and 14 bases separated the two germline ends. The CDR3 extends over 15 amino acids. The CDR3 sequence is CASSNALAPNEKLFF. In nucleotides, the CDR3 is TGTGCCAGCAGCAATGCCCTAGCGCCTAATGAAAAACTGTTTTTT.

Many counts were recorded for this clonotype. The chain couples TRBV6-6 to TRBJ1-3; no firm D call. The germline gives CDR1 MNHNY, CDR2 SVGAGI (reference sequence). The CDR3 has 14 amino acids. Trimming took off 11 bases at V and 0 bases at J, with 14 bases between the two ends. The CDR3 protein is CAARAWHSGNTIYF. DNA for the CDR3: TGTGCCGCCCGAGCTTGGCACTCTGGAAACACCATATATTTT.

This clonotype was recorded many times. The V and J genes are TRBV7-2 and TRBJ1-1; D is ambiguous. V lost 5 bases, J lost 6 bases, and 13 bases lay in between. Germline lookup yields CDR1 SGHTA and CDR2 FQGNSA. This CDR3 comprises 13 residues. The CDR3 sequence: CASSRRSSAEAFF. The CDR3 DNA reads TGTGCCAGCAGCCGGCGGAGTAGCGCTGAAGCTTTCTTT.

This clonotype was found many times. The V and J genes are TRBV7-2 and TRBJ1-2, with TRBD1 matching 8 bases. The length of the CDR3 is 15 residues. The germline CDR1 and CDR2 sequences are SGHTA and FQGNSA. With V trimmed by 5 bases and J by 4 bases, 9 bases remained unmatched. DNA of the CDR3: TGTGCCAGCAGCCCCGCCGGGACAGGCCCCTATGGCTACACCTTC. It specifies CASSPAGTGPYGYTF.

This clonotype was detected many times. The J gene is TRBJ1-5, the V gene TRBV28; unclear D gene. Trimming took off 7 bases at V and 4 bases at J, with 14 bases between the two ends. The CDR3 is 14 residues long. Germline CDR1 is MDHEN and CDR2 is SYDVKM. The CDR3 nucleotides read TGTGCCAGCACAAAGGGAGGGAGGAATCAGCCCCAGCATTTT. Translation gives CASTKGGRNQPQHF.

This clonotype was seen a handful of times. The V gene is TRBV20-1, the J gene TRBJ2-3; 12 nucleotides align to TRBD2. V was clipped by 6 bases and J by 2 bases; unmatched bases: 3. The length of the CDR3 is 14 residues. Germline V gene lookup returns CDR1 DFQATT and CDR2 SNEGSKA (reference sequence). CDR3 DNA: TGCAGTGCCAGACTAGCGGGGGTCACAGATACGCAGTATTTT. Amino acid sequence: CSARLAGVTDTQYF.